This T cell receptor beta chain was retrieved from a study of blood T cell repertoires in COVID-19. Study in general: Acute and convalescent COVID-19 specimens originated in the United States, Italy and Spain. The cDNA or gDNA used as material had been derived from T cells, B-cell-depleted T cells, or PBMCs.

Trimming left V 2 bases short and J 4 bases short, with 9 bases between. This CDR3 spans 14 amino acids. CDR1 is MNHEY, CDR2 SVGEGT, per germline. Per the study methods: Reference gene primer amplification gave nucleated cell count estimates. The table came from immunoSEQ multiplex PCR; TCRdb's copy has only in-frame clones and leaves some out. Clone size and the V and J calls come from that table; the DNA yielded D and trimming. The sample comprises around 170,000 clones, roughly nine tenths of which are singletons, and roughly 2.8% rests with the top ten. Input material: peripheral blood. The origin of this receptor is a woman in her 30s with active or convalescent COVID-19. The V gene is TRBV6-2 or TRBV6-3, the J gene TRBJ1-5; D might be TRBD1 (5 bases). In nucleotides, the CDR3 is TGTGCCAGCAGTTACGTAGGGGTTAATCAGCCCCAGCATTTT. It codes for CASSYVGVNQPQHF.